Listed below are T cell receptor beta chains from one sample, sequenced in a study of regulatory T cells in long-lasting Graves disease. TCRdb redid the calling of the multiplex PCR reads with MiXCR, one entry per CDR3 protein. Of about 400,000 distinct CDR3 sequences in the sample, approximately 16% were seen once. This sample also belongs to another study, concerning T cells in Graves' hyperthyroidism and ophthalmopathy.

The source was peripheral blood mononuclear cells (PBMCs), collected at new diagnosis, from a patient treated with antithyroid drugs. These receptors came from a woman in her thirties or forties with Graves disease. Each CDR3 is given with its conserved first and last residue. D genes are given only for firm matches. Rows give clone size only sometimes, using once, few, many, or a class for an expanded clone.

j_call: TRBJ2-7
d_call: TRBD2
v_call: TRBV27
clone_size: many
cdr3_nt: TGTGCCAGCAGTTTATCGGGACTAGCGGGAGCCATCTACGAGCAGTACTTC
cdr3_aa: CASSLSGLAGAIYEQYF

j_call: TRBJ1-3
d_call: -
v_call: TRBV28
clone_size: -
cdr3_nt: TGTGCCAGCACCTTGGGACGGATCTCTGGAAACACCATATATTTT
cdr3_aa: CASTLGRISGNTIYF

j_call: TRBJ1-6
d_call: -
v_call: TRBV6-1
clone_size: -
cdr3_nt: TGTGCCAGCAGTAGAGGAGAACCTAATTCACCCCTCCACTTT
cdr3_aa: CASSRGEPNSPLHF

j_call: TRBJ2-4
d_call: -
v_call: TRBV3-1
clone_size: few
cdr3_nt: TGTGCCAGCAGCCAGGCCTCTATCCGATCAAAAAACATTCAGTACTTC
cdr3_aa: CASSQASIRSKNIQYF

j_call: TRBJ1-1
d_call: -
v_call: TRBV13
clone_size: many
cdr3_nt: TGTGCCAGCAGACCCGACAGCGACACTGAAGCTTTCTTT
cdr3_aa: CASRPDSDTEAFF

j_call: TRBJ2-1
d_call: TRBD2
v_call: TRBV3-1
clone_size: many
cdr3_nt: TGTGCCAGCAGTCATTTCGGGAGGAATGAGCAGTTCTTC
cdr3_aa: CASSHFGRNEQFF

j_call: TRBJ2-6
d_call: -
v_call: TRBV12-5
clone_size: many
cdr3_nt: TGTGCTAGTGGTTTCGCAGGGCCCCTGGGTGGGGCCAACGTCCTGACTTTC
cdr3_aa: CASGFAGPLGGANVLTF

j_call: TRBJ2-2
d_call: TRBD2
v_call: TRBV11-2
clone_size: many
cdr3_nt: TGTGCCAGCAGCTCGAGAGGTCTAGCGGGTCCCGGGGAGCTGTTTTTT
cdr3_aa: CASSSRGLAGPGELFF

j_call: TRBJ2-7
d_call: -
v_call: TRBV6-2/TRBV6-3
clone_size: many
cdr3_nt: TGTGCCAGCAGTTACACTGGACATGGGTCCTACGAGCAGTACTTC
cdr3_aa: CASSYTGHGSYEQYF

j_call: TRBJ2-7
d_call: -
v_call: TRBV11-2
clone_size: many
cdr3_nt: TGTGCCAGCAGCTTAGGGGCGGGCGAGCAGTACTTC
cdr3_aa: CASSLGAGEQYF

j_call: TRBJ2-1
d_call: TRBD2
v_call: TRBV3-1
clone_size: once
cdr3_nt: TGTGACAGCAGCCAGTTGGGCGGGACTAGCGGGAGAGGATCCTACAATGAGCAGTTCTTC
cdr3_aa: CDSSQLGGTSGRGSYNEQFF

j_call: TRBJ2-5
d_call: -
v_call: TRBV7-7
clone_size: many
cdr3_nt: TGTGCTAGCAGCCCTCTAGCGCAAGAGACCCAGTACTTC
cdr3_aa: CASSPLAQETQYF

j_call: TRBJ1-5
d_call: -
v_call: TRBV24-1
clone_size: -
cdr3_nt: TGTGCCACCAGTGATCCGAATCAGCCCCAGCATTTT
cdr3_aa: CATSDPNQPQHF

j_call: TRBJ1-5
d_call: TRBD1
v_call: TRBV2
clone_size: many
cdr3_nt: TGTGCCAGCAATCCTGACAGGGCAGGTCGTGATCAGCCCCAGCATTTT
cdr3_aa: CASNPDRAGRDQPQHF

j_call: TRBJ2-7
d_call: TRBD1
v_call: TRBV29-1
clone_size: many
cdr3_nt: TGCAGCGTTGCGACAGGGGGCTCCTACGAGCAGTACTTC
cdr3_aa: CSVATGGSYEQYF

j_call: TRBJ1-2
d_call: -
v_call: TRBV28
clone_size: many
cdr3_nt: TGTGCCAGCAACTTGCGGCCTGGGAGTGGCTACACCTTC
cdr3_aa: CASNLRPGSGYTF

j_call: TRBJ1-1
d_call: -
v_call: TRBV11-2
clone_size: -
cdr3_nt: TGTGCCAGCAGCTCCCCAATAGCGGGAGGGGGCACTGAAGCTTTCTTT
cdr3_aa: CASSSPIAGGGTEAFF

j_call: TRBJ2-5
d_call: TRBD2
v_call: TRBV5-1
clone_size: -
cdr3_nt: TGCGCCAGCAGCTTGAGGACTAGCGGGACAGAGACCCAGTACTTC
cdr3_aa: CASSLRTSGTETQYF

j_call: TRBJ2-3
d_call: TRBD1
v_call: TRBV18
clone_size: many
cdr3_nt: TGTGCCAGCTCACCAGTAATGGGACAGAACACAGATACGCAGTATTTT
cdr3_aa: CASSPVMGQNTDTQYF

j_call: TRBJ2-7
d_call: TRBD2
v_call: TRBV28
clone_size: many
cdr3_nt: TGTGCCAGCAGTACCGGGACTAGCTTGTACGAGCAGTACTTC
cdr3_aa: CASSTGTSLYEQYF

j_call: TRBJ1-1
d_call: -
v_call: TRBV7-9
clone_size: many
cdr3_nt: TGTGCCATATCTTTTAAGTTGGGGGGCGCGGTGAACACTGAAGCTTTCTTT
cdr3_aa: CAISFKLGGAVNTEAFF

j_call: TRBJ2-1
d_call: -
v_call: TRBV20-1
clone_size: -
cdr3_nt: TGCAGTGCTCACATAAGAGGGGGGGGTCCATCGATACAAGTACGTGAGCAGTTCTTC
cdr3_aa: CSAHIRGGGPSIQVREQFF

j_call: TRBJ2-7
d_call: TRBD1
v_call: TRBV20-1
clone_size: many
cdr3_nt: TGCAGTGCTAGCCGGACAGGTAACTACGAGCAGTACTTC
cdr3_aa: CSASRTGNYEQYF

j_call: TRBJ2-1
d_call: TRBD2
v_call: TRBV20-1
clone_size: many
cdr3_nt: TGCAGTGCTAGAGCCCGTGGACTAGTAGAGCAGTTCTTC
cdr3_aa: CSARARGLVEQFF

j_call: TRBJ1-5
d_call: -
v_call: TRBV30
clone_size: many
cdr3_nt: TGTGCCTGGAGTGTTTCGGAGAACCAGCCCCAGCATTTT
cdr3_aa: CAWSVSENQPQHF

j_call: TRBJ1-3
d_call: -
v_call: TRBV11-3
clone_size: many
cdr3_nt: TGTGCCAGCAGCCCAGCCGGGACAACTGGAAACACCATATATTTT
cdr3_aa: CASSPAGTTGNTIYF

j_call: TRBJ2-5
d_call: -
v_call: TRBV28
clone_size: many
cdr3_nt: TGTGCCAGCAGTTTACCCCTAAAAGGAGAGACCCAGTACTTC
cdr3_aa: CASSLPLKGETQYF

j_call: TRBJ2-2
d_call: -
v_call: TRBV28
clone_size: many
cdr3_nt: TGTGCCAGCAGTTCACCTTGGGTCGGCGTAAATCGGGCCGGGGAGCTGTTTTTT
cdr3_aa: CASSSPWVGVNRAGELFF

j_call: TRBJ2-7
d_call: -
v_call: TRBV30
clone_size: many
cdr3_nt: TGTGCCTGGAGTGTAGGCCAGGACTACGAGCAGTACTTC
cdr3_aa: CAWSVGQDYEQYF

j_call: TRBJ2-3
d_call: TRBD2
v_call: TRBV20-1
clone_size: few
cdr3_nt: TGCAGTGCTAGAGATCTAGCGGGAAGCACAGATACGCAGTATTTT
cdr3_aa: CSARDLAGSTDTQYF

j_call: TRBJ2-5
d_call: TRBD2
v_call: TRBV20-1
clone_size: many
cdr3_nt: TGCAGTGCTGGTATTAGCGGGGCAAGGGGAGAGACCCAGTACTTC
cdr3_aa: CSAGISGARGETQYF

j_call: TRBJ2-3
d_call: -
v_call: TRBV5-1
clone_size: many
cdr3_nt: TGCGCCAGCAGCTTGGAAGTAGGGGGTGCAGATACGCAGTATTTT
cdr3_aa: CASSLEVGGADTQYF

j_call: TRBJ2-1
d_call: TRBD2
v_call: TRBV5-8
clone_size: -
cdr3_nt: TGTGCCAGCAGCTTGGCAGGTCTAGCGGGAGGGGAGCAGTTCTTC
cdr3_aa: CASSLAGLAGGEQFF

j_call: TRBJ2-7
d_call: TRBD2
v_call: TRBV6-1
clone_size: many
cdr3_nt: TGTGCCACGTACTCAGCGGGAGTAAGTCCCGAGCAGTACTTC
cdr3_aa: CATYSAGVSPEQYF

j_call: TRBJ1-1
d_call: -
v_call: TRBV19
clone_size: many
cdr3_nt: TGTGCCAGTAGTATCCCGGGGGCTGGTGAAGCTTTCTTT
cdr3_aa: CASSIPGAGEAFF

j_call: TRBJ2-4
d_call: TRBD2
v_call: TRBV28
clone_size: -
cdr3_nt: TGTGCCAGCAGTGGCCCGGGACTAGCGGGAGGCCCGGGGTACTTC
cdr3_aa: CASSGPGLAGGPGYF

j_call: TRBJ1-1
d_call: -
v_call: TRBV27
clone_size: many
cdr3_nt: TGTGCCAGCAGCCGAGGGGCCGCCAACACTGAAGCTTTCTTT
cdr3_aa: CASSRGAANTEAFF

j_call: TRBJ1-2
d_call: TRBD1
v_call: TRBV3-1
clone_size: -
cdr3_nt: TGTGCCAGCAGCCAAGAAGGGACAGGGAGCAACTATGGCTACACCTTC
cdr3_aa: CASSQEGTGSNYGYTF

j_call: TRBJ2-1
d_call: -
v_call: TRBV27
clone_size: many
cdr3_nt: TGTGCCAGCAGCCCCGGGACTTTCAATGAGCAGTTCTTC
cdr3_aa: CASSPGTFNEQFF

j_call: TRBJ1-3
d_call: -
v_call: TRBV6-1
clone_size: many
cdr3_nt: TGTGCCAGCAGGCGAGGGGGCTCTGGAAACACCATATATTTT
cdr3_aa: CASRRGGSGNTIYF

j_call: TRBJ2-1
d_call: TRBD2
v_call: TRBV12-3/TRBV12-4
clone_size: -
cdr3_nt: TGTGCCAGCAGTTCCCTAGCGGGAGAACTCTACAATGAGCAGTTCTTC
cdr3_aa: CASSSLAGELYNEQFF